The clone carrying this T cell receptor beta chain was picked up a small number of times. Its antigen remains unknown. Nashville, Tennessee was home to all donors, who were Caucasian adults. In the original analysis: From ImmunoSEQ came sequences covering only the junction and carrying no quality scores, so filtering differed. Clones were sequenced by immunoSEQ multiplex PCR, and TCRdb holds only the in-frame ones, with some missing. V, J and clone size derive from that table, while D and trimming were established from the DNA sequence. The sample has some 500,000 clones, about 96% seen once. The length of the CDR3 is 14 residues. Germline V gene data show CDR1 as GTSNPN and CDR2 as SVGIG (reference sequence). Trimming removed 5 bases from V and 8 bases from J; junction bases left unmatched: 11. These data are taken from a study of shared clonotypes between healthy human individuals. Overall study findings and caveats: A reduction in generation probabilities was seen for non-shared clonotypes relative to those shared by all four donors. Shared clonotypes: roughly 4.5% naive CD4, 3.5% to 4% naive CD8, under 2.5% memory CD4, approximately 0.41% memory CD8.

The gene calls are TRBV30 and TRBJ1-4; 7 bases match TRBD1. The source of this sequence is a woman aged 25 to 39 in good health. Sequenced sample: naive CD4+ T cells sorted from blood. Subset given: CD45RA+ positively selected. CDR3 sequence: CAWRPHTGEEKLFF. The CDR3 DNA is TGTGCCTGGCGACCCCACACAGGGGAGGAAAAACTGTTTTTT.